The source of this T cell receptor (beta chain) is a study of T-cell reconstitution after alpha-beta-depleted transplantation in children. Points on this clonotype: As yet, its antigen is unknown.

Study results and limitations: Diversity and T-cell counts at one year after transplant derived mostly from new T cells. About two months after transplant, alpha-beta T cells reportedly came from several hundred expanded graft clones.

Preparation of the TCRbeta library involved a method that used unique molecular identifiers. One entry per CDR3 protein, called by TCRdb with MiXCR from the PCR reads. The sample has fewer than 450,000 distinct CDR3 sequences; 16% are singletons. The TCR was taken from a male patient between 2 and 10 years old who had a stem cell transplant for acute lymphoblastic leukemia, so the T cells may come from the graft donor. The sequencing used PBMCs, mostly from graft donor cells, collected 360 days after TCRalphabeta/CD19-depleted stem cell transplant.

The CDR3 DNA sequence: TGTGCCAGCAGTTACCAGGGTCAAAGCACAGATACGCAGTATTTT. This gives the protein CASSYQGQSTDTQYF. This chain uses TRBV6-5 with TRBJ2-3, with a weak D call TRBD1 (5 bases). The CDR3 sequence is 15 residues long. V was shortened by 2 bases and J by 0 bases, with 9 bases between the two germline ends. The germline V gene encodes CDR1 MNHEY and CDR2 SVGAGI.